This T cell receptor (beta chain) was captured by sequencing in a study of T-cell reconstitution after alpha-beta-depleted transplantation in children listed by TCRdb under 2016. Concerning the study at large: Using TCR repertoire profiling, the study quantitatively followed how T-cell immune reconstitution unfolded in children after TCRalphabeta/CD19-depleted allogeneic hematopoietic cell transplantation.

Library creation used PCR. Reads for this sample came from an Illumina HiSeq 2500. TCR library preparation used molecular barcoding, with unique molecular identifiers applied to normalize quantification of the TCRbeta repertoire. TCRdb reanalyzed the raw reads on its own, using fastp at Q25 for trimming and MiXCR for clone calling, and kept in-frame beta chains. Every entry covers one CDR3 protein and lists the most common genes and DNA from its rows. The sample table shows fewer than 1 million distinct CDR3 sequences, and about 16% are seen once. 5% of the sample goes to the ten largest clones. Ten or more counts support this clonotype. No antigen is known for it. Base qualities were left out, and no much larger clone turns up one base away. Overall study results and their limits: About two months after transplant, the apparently early recovery of alphabetaT-cell counts reportedly depended on just several hundred clones that had expanded rapidly and came from non-depleted graft cells. In some patients, the high TCRbeta diversity seen at day 60 was put down to recipient T cells and intrathymic progenitors that had survived conditioning. Over subsequent months, a decline in hyperexpanded clone frequencies was noted, and after one year, T-cell counts and TCRbeta diversity were mostly ascribed to newly produced T cells.

Looking up the germline V gene yields CDR1 SGHVS and CDR2 FNYEAQ. Ends trimmed: V by 5 bases, J by 1 base; bases unmatched to a gene: 6. The CDR3 sequence holds 16 residues, the cysteine and phenylalanine included. Here the CDR3 DNA is all that survives: 48 bases in frame from base 1. In the paper's terms, the treatment or condition label means: allogeneic hematopoietic cell transplantation with graft depleted of TCRalphabeta T cells and CD19 B cells. TCRalphabeta/CD19-depleted allogeneic hematopoietic cell grafts were given to the transplant recipients, all of whom were children. The sample in question was PBMCs, mostly from graft donor cells, obtained 360 days after TCRalphabeta/CD19-depleted stem cell transplant. The chain uses TRBV7-6 and TRBJ2-2, with TRBD2 matching 8 junction bases. The sequence was collected from a male patient under 18 who had a stem cell transplant for acute lymphoblastic leukemia, so the T cells may come from the graft donor. The DNA sequence is given as TGTGCCAGCAGCCCGGGAGGGCCATGGAACACCGGGGAGCTGTTTTTT. Its protein is CASSPGGPWNTGELFF.